This TCR beta chain is drawn from a study of shared clonotypes between healthy human individuals. At the level of the study: Donors consisted of a couple of women and a few men between 18 and 49.

In regard to this clone: Its antigen is currently unknown.

V gave up 1 base and J gave up 1 base; unmatched junction bases: 1. The CDR3 covers 16 residues. Germline CDR1 and CDR2: LGHNA and YNFKEQ. Donors were healthy HIV-negative adults without recent acute infections or vaccinations. Study-wide results and caveats: Shared clonotypes across all four donors exceeded non-shared ones in generation probability.

TCRdb keeps only in-frame clones here, not all; method: immunoSEQ multiplex PCR. The table includes over a million clones, around 74% detected once. The clonotype comes from a young man in good health. The sequencing sample was made of memory CD4+ T cells sorted from blood. Specified subset: CD45RA-negative fraction. The gene calls are TRBV4-2 and TRBJ2-3; TRBD2 agrees at 11 bases. The CDR3: CASSQALAGGTDTQYF. The CDR3 DNA is TGTGCCAGCAGCCAAGCACTAGCGGGGGGCACAGATACGCAGTATTTT.